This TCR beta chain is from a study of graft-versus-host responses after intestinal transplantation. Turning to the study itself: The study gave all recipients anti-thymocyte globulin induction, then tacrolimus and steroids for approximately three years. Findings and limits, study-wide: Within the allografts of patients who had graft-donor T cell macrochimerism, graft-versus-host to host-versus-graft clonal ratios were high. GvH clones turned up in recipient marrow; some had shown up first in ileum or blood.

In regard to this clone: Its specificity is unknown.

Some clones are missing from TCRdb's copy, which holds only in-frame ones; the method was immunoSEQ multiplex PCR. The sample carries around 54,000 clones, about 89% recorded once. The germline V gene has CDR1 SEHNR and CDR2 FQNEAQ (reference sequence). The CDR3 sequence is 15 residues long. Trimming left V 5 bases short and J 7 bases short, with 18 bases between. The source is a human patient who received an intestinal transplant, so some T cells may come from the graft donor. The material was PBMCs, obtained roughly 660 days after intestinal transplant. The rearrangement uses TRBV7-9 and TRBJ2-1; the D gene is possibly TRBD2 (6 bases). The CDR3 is CASSITSSATNEQFF. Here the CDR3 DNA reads TGTGCCAGCAGCATTACTAGCTCGGCGACAAATGAGCAGTTCTTC.